The 27 T cell receptor beta chains below all came from one sample that was sequenced in a study of CD8+ T cells in alopecia areata. Treatment defined: oral pan-JAK inhibitor, 5-10 mg twice daily. Sequencing used cDNA as its template, made by extracting RNA and reverse transcribing it. Sequenced by immunoSEQ multiplex PCR; TCRdb stores in-frame clones only, minus some. Counted here are 110,000 to 150,000 clones, 50% to 65% occurring once; the ten biggest clones make up about 16%. Source: CD8+ T cells sorted from blood, taken at week 4, from a patient treated with tofacitinib. These receptors were taken from a human donor with alopecia areata.

This clone was seen a handful of times. V and J are TRBV7-9 and TRBJ1-4; no definite D call. Trimming stripped 5 bases from V and 13 bases from J, with 14 bases between. Germline V gene lookup returns CDR1 SEHNR and CDR2 FQNEAQ (reference sequence). CDR3 length equals 12 residues. The CDR3 is CASSLRARPLFF. The CDR3 DNA follows: TGTGCCAGCAGCCTCCGGGCCCGACCACTGTTTTTT.

As regards this clone: Other nucleotide sequences from this sample produce the same CDR3. V is TRBV9 and J is TRBJ1-1, with a possible D match to TRBD1 (5 bases). Trimming shortened V by 0 bases and J by 5 bases, and 8 bases separated the two germline ends. Germline loops: CDR1 SGDLS, CDR2 YYNGEE. The length of the CDR3 is 13 residues. The CDR3 sequence: CASSVGGRTEAFF. Written as DNA, the CDR3 is TGTGCCAGCAGCGTAGGGGGCAGAACTGAAGCTTTCTTT. The whole variable domain, filled in from reference TRBV9 and TRBJ1-1, reads DSGVTQTPKHLITATGQRVTLRCSPRSGDLSVYWYQQSLDQGLQFLIQYYNGEERAKGNILERFSAQQFPDLHSELNLSSLELGDSALYFCASSVGGRTEAFFGQGTRLTVV.

The chain is built from TRBV7-6 and TRBJ2-3; TRBD2 matches 9 bases. This CDR3 is 16 amino acids long. V shed 5 bases and J 0 bases; nucleotides not matched to a gene: 6. Per the germline V gene, CDR1 is SGHVS and CDR2 is FNYEAQ. In DNA form, the CDR3 reads TGTGCCAGCAGCCGACTAGCGGAACGTAGCACAGATACGCAGTATTTT. Protein product: CASSRLAERSTDTQYF.

V usage is TRBV7-2 and J usage is TRBJ2-4; D may be TRBD1 (7 bases). V was pared by 1 base and J by 8 bases, with 15 bases between. Germline V gives CDR1 SGHTA, CDR2 FQGNSA. The CDR3 is made up of 15 amino acids. The CDR3: CASSLVVQGEDIQYF. CDR3 bases: TGTGCCAGCAGCTTAGTAGTCCAGGGGGAGGACATTCAGTACTTC. The full variable domain, its missing parts supplied by reference TRBV7-2 and TRBJ2-4, is GAGVSQSPSNKVTEKGKDVELRCDPISGHTALYWYRQSLGQGLEFLIYFQGNSAPDKSGLPSDRFSAERTGGSVSTLTIQRTQQEDSAVYLCASSLVVQGEDIQYFGAGTRLSVL.

This clone was observed a handful of times. V usage is TRBV7-9 and J usage is TRBJ2-3; D gene ambiguous. V lost 5 bases and J lost 0, with 15 bases in between. Germline V gives CDR1 SEHNR, CDR2 FQNEAQ (reference sequence). The CDR3 is 16 residues long. The CDR3: CASSHPASASTDTQYF. The CDR3 DNA follows: TGTGCCAGCAGCCACCCAGCCAGTGCTAGCACAGATACGCAGTATTTT.

This rearrangement joins TRBV5-4 to TRBJ2-7; no firm D call. There are 14 residues in the CDR3. The germline gives CDR1 SGHNT, CDR2 YYREEE (reference sequence). Deletions cut 4 bases from V and 0 bases from J, with 11 bases between. The CDR3 sequence is CASSTLGSSYEQYF. CDR3 sequence (DNA): TGTGCCAGCAGCACCTTAGGAAGCTCCTACGAGCAGTACTTC.

The chain has TRBV29-1 and TRBJ2-2; D might be TRBD1 (5 bases). Trimming removed 0 bases from V and 4 bases from J, with 12 bases in between. Germline V gene sequence: CDR1 SQVTM, CDR2 ANQGSEA. The CDR3 covers 15 residues. For the CDR3, the DNA is TGCAGCGTTGAAGATCACACAGGTGGCACCGGGGAGCTGTTTTTT. Amino acid sequence: CSVEDHTGGTGELFF.

The CDR3 DNA sequence: TGTGCCAGCAGTGAGTTCAAGATGGTAAATGAGCAGTTCTTC. Protein sequence: CASSEFKMVNEQFF. The rearrangement links TRBV25-1 to TRBJ2-1; D is undetermined. Between the trimmed V and J ends, which lost 3 bases and 7 bases, there was a span of 13 bases. The CDR3 has 14 amino acids. CDR1 is MGHDK and CDR2 is SYGVNS in the germline V gene.

The rearrangement uses TRBV7-3 and TRBJ1-1, with D perhaps TRBD1 (6 bases). V was pared by 2 bases and J by 5 bases, with 9 bases between. Germline CDR1 reads SGHTA; CDR2 reads FQGTGA. The CDR3 covers 13 residues. The CDR3 nucleotides read TGTGCCAGCAGCTTAGATGGACAGACTGAAGCTTTCTTT. This encodes CASSLDGQTEAFF.

The CDR3 DNA reads TGTGCCAGCAGCGCTCCACGTATGGCGGGGTACCAAGAGACCCAGTACTTC. Translation gives CASSAPRMAGYQETQYF. The V gene is TRBV7-9, the J gene TRBJ2-5; D might be TRBD2 (6 bases). The germline V and J ends were trimmed by 5 bases and 0 bases, with 19 bases remaining between them. Germline V gene data show CDR1 as SEHNR and CDR2 as FQNEAQ (reference sequence). This CDR3 has 17 amino acids. Full variable domain (remainder filled in from reference TRBV7-9 and TRBJ2-5): DTGVSQNPRHKITKRGQNVTFRCDPISEHNRLYWYRQTLGQGPEFLTYFQNEAQLEKSRLLSDRFSAERPKGSFSTLEIQRTEQGDSAMYLCASSAPRMAGYQETQYFGPGTRLLVL.

The rearrangement joins TRBV7-9 to TRBJ1-2; D uncertain. V was cut by 1 base and J by 4 bases, with 10 bases left in between. Germline V lookup: CDR1 SEHNR, CDR2 FQNEAQ (reference sequence). This CDR3 comprises 14 residues. CDR3 residues: CASSLDRPVYGYTF. The CDR3 DNA reads as TGTGCCAGCAGCTTAGACAGACCCGTCTATGGCTACACCTTC.

There are a few counts of this clone. This chain joins TRBV7-9 and TRBJ1-1, with TRBD1 as a possible D gene (5 bases). From germline, CDR1 is SEHNR and CDR2 FQNEAQ (reference sequence). The CDR3 sequence is 15 residues long. V was shortened by 2 bases and J by 8 bases, with 18 bases between the two germline ends. CDR3 sequence (DNA): TGTGCCAGCAGCTTATGGGCGGGACGAGCCCTGGAAGCTTTCTTT. Protein: CASSLWAGRALEAFF.

The chain carries TRBV30 and TRBJ1-6, with D perhaps TRBD1 (5 bases). The length of the CDR3 is 12 residues. V gave up 5 bases and J gave up 5 bases, with 7 bases separating them. Per the germline V gene, CDR1 is GTSNPN and CDR2 is SVGIG (reference sequence). CDR3 DNA sequence: TGTGCCTGGGGGGGGGATAATTCACCCCTCCACTTT. This codes for CAWGGDNSPLHF.

Regarding this clone: Distinct nucleotide sequences in the sample also encode this CDR3. The V gene is TRBV30, the J gene TRBJ1-1; D perhaps matches TRBD1 (5 bases). Trimming removed 4 bases from V and 3 bases from J, with 9 bases in between. CDR1 and CDR2 from the germline V gene are GTSNPN and SVGIG (reference sequence). The CDR3 sequence is 12 residues long. CDR3 bases: TGTGCCTGGACCCTAGGGGACACTGAAGCTTTCTTT. Residues: CAWTLGDTEAFF.

Worth noting for this clone: Other DNA sequences within the sample encode an identical CDR3. This chain links TRBV11-2 with TRBJ2-1; D is ambiguous. Germline loops: CDR1 SGHAT, CDR2 FQNNGV. The V end lost 0 bases, the J end lost 7 bases, and 4 bases lay between the germline ends. The CDR3 is made up of 12 amino acids. In DNA, the CDR3 is TGTGCCAGCAGCTTAGAGGGGAATGAGCAGTTCTTC. Translation: CASSLEGNEQFF.

The CDR3 loop reads CASSLGASGGYYEQFF. In DNA form, the CDR3 reads TGTGCCAGCAGCTTAGGGGCTAGCGGGGGATATTATGAGCAGTTCTTC. The rearrangement joins TRBV13 to TRBJ2-1; 10 bases are a match to TRBD2. The germline gives CDR1 PRHDT, CDR2 FYEKMQ (reference sequence). After removal of 0 bases from V and 8 bases from J, the junction contained 7 bases not matched to a gene. The CDR3 is made up of 16 amino acids.

The chain combines TRBV13 with TRBJ2-5, with 9 bases matching TRBD2. V lost 4 bases to trimming and J lost 0 bases; unmatched junction nucleotides: 3. The germline CDR1 and CDR2 sequences are PRHDT and FYEKMQ (reference sequence). CDR3 size: 15 residues. The CDR3 here is CASSSGTSHQETQYF. The CDR3 DNA reads TGTGCCAGCAGCTCCGGGACTAGCCACCAAGAGACCCAGTACTTC. The variable domain in full, with the rest retrieved from reference TRBV13 and TRBJ2-5, is AAGVIQSPRHLIKEKRETATLKCYPIPRHDTVYWYQQGPGQDPQFLISFYEKMQSDKGSIPDRFSAQQFSDYHSELNMSSLELGDSALYFCASSSGTSHQETQYFGPGTRLLVL.

This chain joins TRBV5-6 and TRBJ2-1; no definite D call. Trimming pared 4 bases from V and 5 bases from J, leaving 7 bases between. Germline lookup yields CDR1 SGHDT and CDR2 YYEEEE. This CDR3 region has 12 residues. Here the CDR3 DNA reads TGTGCCAGCAGCAAATACGACAATGAGCAGTTCTTC. Protein: CASSKYDNEQFF.

This clone has more than one count but fewer than ten. The same CDR3 is also encoded by other DNA sequences in this sample. The genes are TRBV6-5 and TRBJ2-7, with a possible D match to TRBD1 (6 bases). Germline V lookup: CDR1 MNHEY, CDR2 SVGAGI. Trimming cost V 0 bases and J 0 bases, with 12 bases left between them. The CDR3 extends over 16 amino acids. For the CDR3, the DNA is TGTGCCAGCAGTTACTCATCCGGGACAAACTCCTACGAGCAGTACTTC. Its translation is CASSYSSGTNSYEQYF.

The rearrangement links TRBV5-6 to TRBJ1-2, with D possibly being TRBD1 (5 bases). Germline loops: CDR1 SGHDT, CDR2 YYEEEE. The CDR3 loop spans 13 amino acids. Trimming removed 4 bases from V and 2 bases from J, with 9 bases in between. DNA of the CDR3: TGTGCCAGCAGCCCGGACAAGAACTATGGCTACACCTTC. It translates to CASSPDKNYGYTF.

The chain combines TRBV29-1 with TRBJ2-1, with TRBD2 as a possible D gene (5 bases). Germline V gene sequence: CDR1 SQVTM, CDR2 ANQGSEA. Trimming left V 6 bases short and J 7 bases short, with 19 bases between. This CDR3 has 14 residues. CDR3 residues: CSVPPRGFGNEQFF. The CDR3, as DNA: TGCAGCGTCCCCCCCCGAGGGTTCGGAAATGAGCAGTTCTTC.

This clone showed up many times. The chain joins TRBV4-2 to TRBJ2-2, with no clear D. This CDR3 is built from 14 residues. Germline CDR1 reads LGHNA; CDR2 reads YNFKEQ. Trimming left V 0 bases short and J 3 bases short, with 5 bases between. CDR3 amino acids: CASSQEMDTGELFF. In DNA form, the CDR3 reads TGTGCCAGCAGCCAAGAAATGGACACCGGGGAGCTGTTTTTT.

The chain couples TRBV2 to TRBJ2-1; no clear D. Trimming cost V 0 bases and J 1 base, with 13 bases left between them. The CDR3 runs 17 residues. The V gene's germline CDR1 is SNHLY and CDR2 FYNNEI. The CDR3 DNA sequence: TGTGCCAGCAGTGAAGCACCGCATCCTAGTTCCTACAATGAGCAGTTCTTC. Residues: CASSEAPHPSSYNEQFF.

Written as DNA, the CDR3 is TGCGCCAGCAGCCCGAACAGCGGGGGGACGAATGAGCAGTTCTTC. It specifies CASSPNSGGTNEQFF. V usage is TRBV4-3 and J usage is TRBJ2-1; 9 bases agree with TRBD2. The junction had 8 bases not matched to a gene; V was cut back by 4 bases and J by 7 bases. This CDR3 has 15 amino acids. Germline CDR1 LGHNA, CDR2 YSLEER.

This clone was counted once. The chain couples TRBV7-2 to TRBJ2-3; D perhaps matches TRBD2 (6 bases). The V end was cut by 5 bases, the J end by 4 bases, with 16 bases between. Germline V gene data show CDR1 as SGHTA and CDR2 as FQGNSA. CDR3 length: 15 residues. The CDR3 loop is CASSPGEVFADTQYF. The CDR3 region has the DNA TGTGCCAGCAGCCCGGGGGAGGTCTTCGCAGATACGCAGTATTTT.

This chain uses TRBV29-1 with TRBJ2-1; D is possibly TRBD1 (5 bases). The CDR3 runs to 14 residues. Germline V CDR1 and CDR2: SQVTM, ANQGSEA. V was pared by 2 bases and J by 1 base, with 9 bases between. The CDR3 nucleotides are TGCAGCGTTGAACCCAGGGCGTCCTACAATGAGCAGTTCTTC. This encodes CSVEPRASYNEQFF.

This clone was detected only a few times. The chain carries TRBV25-1 and TRBJ1-1, with D perhaps matching TRBD1 (5 bases). The length of the CDR3 is 10 residues. CDR1 MGHDK and CDR2 SYGVNS come from the germline V gene. V shed 8 bases and J shed 6 bases, with 7 bases lying between them. The CDR3 reads CASGGAEAFF. CDR3 DNA sequence: TGTGCCAGCGGGGGGGCTGAAGCTTTCTTT.